Listed here are 22 T cell receptor beta chains from one sample, sequenced in a study of beta chain features in type 1 diabetes. Study-wide results and limits: TCRB CDR3 length was moderately but significantly reduced in all four CD4+ subsets of Type 1 diabetes patients.

These TCRs are of unknown antigen specificity. Expressed TCRB transcripts were sequenced after all isolated RNA was converted to cDNA. Sequencing used immunoSEQ multiplex PCR; TCRdb keeps in-frame clones, though not all of them. The top ten clones hold 0.03% to 0.045% of a sample with some 640,000 clones, about an eighth of them seen once. What was sequenced was naive CD4+ T cells from blood. The receptors here all came from a man between 18 and 35 years old with type 1 diabetes.

This clone came up a few times. The V gene is TRBV6-5, the J gene TRBJ2-7, with D perhaps TRBD1 (6 bases). Germline V CDR1 and CDR2: MNHEY, SVGAGI. V lost 6 bases, J lost 3 bases, and 12 bases lay in between. The CDR3 contains 13 residues. The CDR3 loop reads CASRRQADYEQYF. CDR3 bases: TGTGCCAGCAGGCGACAGGCCGACTACGAGCAGTACTTC.

This clone was counted a few times. This chain joins TRBV2 and TRBJ1-2; D remains ambiguous. Deletions cut 3 bases from V and 12 bases from J, with 17 bases between. This CDR3 comprises 13 residues. Germline assignment: CDR1 SNHLY and CDR2 FYNNEI. CDR3 in amino acids: CASSEEEQTPHTF. In DNA form, the CDR3 reads TGTGCCAGCAGTGAGGAAGAGCAGACCCCGCACACCTTC.

The rearrangement joins TRBV15 to TRBJ1-1; 7 bases align to TRBD1. V lost 5 bases to trimming and J lost 3 bases; unmatched junction nucleotides: 6. CDR3 length: 14 residues. CDR1 and CDR2 from the germline V gene are LNHNV and YYDKDF (reference sequence). CDR3 sequence: CATSPRQGHTEAFF. CDR3 in DNA: TGTGCCACCAGCCCGCGACAGGGACACACTGAAGCTTTCTTT. Full variable domain (remainder filled in from reference TRBV15 and TRBJ1-1): DAMVIQNPRYQVTQFGKPVTLSCSQTLNHNVMYWYQQKSSQAPKLLFHYYDKDFNNEADTPDNFQSRRPNTSFCFLDIRSPGLGDTAMYLCATSPRQGHTEAFFGQGTRLTVV.

This clone was seen a handful of times. This chain links TRBV30 with TRBJ1-1; D is unclear. Looked up from germline, CDR1 is GTSNPN and CDR2 is SVGIG (reference sequence). Trimming removed 7 bases from V and 7 bases from J, with 16 bases in between. The CDR3 is made up of 12 amino acids. The CDR3 nucleotides read TGTGCCTTCAAATCGGACGGGTATGAAGCTTTCTTT. Its protein product is CAFKSDGYEAFF.

This clone has a handful of counts. The sample holds other DNA sequences that translate to the same CDR3. The V gene is TRBV10-3, the J gene TRBJ1-2; D might be TRBD1 (5 bases). The CDR3 is 14 residues long. Looked up from germline, CDR1 is ENHRY and CDR2 is SYGVKD. V shed 0 bases and J shed 4 bases, with 9 bases lying between them. The CDR3 region is CAISESGQIYGYTF. CDR3 coding DNA: TGTGCCATCAGTGAGTCGGGGCAGATCTATGGCTACACCTTC.

This clone appeared a few times. The chain uses TRBV5-1 and TRBJ2-5; TRBD1 aligns across 7 bases. V was pared by 4 bases and J by 5 bases, with 8 bases of the junction left unmatched. CDR3 length: 14 amino acids. Germline V gives CDR1 SGHRS, CDR2 YFSETQ. CDR3 amino acids: CASSLTGVGETQYF. The CDR3 DNA reads TGCGCCAGCAGCCTTACAGGGGTGGGGGAGACCCAGTACTTC.

This clone has only a few counts. The rearrangement links TRBV10-3 to TRBJ2-1; 9 bases align to TRBD1. This CDR3 has 15 amino acids. CDR1 ENHRY and CDR2 SYGVKD come from the germline V gene. J was trimmed by 8 bases and V by 6 bases; bases with no gene match: 11. The DNA of the CDR3 is TGTGCCATCAGGCCAAGGGTACAGGGGGCGGATGAGCAGTTCTTC. As protein: CAIRPRVQGADEQFF.

This chain links TRBV30 with TRBJ2-6; a possible D gene is TRBD1 (7 bases). The CDR3 is 16 amino acids. Trimming shortened V by 4 bases and J by 0 bases, and 13 bases separated the two germline ends. The V gene's germline CDR1 is GTSNPN and CDR2 SVGIG (reference sequence). In DNA, the CDR3 is TGTGCCTGGACCAGGGGGGTTTCCTCTGGGGCCAACGTCCTGACTTTC. This gives the protein CAWTRGVSSGANVLTF.

This clone was counted a few times. The gene calls are TRBV29-1 and TRBJ1-4; D gene unclear. The CDR3 contains 14 residues. The V gene lost 1 base and the J gene lost 3 bases, with 9 bases spanning the gap. The germline V gene has CDR1 SQVTM and CDR2 ANQGSEA. CDR3 protein: CSVEGLSPNEKLFF. CDR3 DNA sequence: TGCAGCGTTGAAGGCCTCTCACCTAATGAAAAACTGTTTTTT.

The chain has TRBV21-1 and TRBJ2-3; the tabulated D call, TRBD2, remains unverified against the DNA. TRBV21-1 is marked as a pseudogene. The CDR3 contains 14 residues. The CDR3 loop is CASSPFPGSDTQYF. The CDR3 DNA follows: TGTGCCAGCAGCCCCTTTCCGGGATCAGATACGCAGTATTTT.

This clone was counted a few times. The rearrangement links TRBV7-2 to TRBJ1-3, with a possible D match to TRBD1 (5 bases). Deletions cut 5 bases from V and 4 bases from J, with 15 bases between. Germline CDR1 is SGHTA and CDR2 is FQGNSA. The CDR3 loop spans 15 amino acids. This CDR3 is CASSRGGVEGNTIYF. CDR3 in DNA: TGTGCCAGCAGCCGCGGGGGGGTGGAAGGAAACACCATATATTTT.

Only a few counts were recorded for this clone. The chain employs TRBV6-6 and TRBJ2-5, with D possibly matching TRBD2 (6 bases). This CDR3 comprises 12 residues. Trimming shortened V by 2 bases and J by 7 bases, and 8 bases separated the two germline ends. Per germline, CDR1 MNHNY and CDR2 SVGAGI (reference sequence). The CDR3 DNA reads as TGTGCCAGCAGTTACGGGGGAGGGACCCAGTACTTC. Amino acids: CASSYGGGTQYF.

J is TRBJ1-4 and V is TRBV5-8; D call uncertain. Trimming took 4 bases from V and 5 from J, leaving 12 bases between them. This CDR3 contains 14 residues. The germline gives CDR1 SGHTS, CDR2 YDEGEE. DNA for the CDR3: TGTGCCAGCAGCACTGAGGGAGGGAATGAAAAACTGTTTTTT. It translates to CASSTEGGNEKLFF.

This clone was picked up a small number of times. This chain connects TRBV6-5 to TRBJ1-2; D remains ambiguous. V gave up 7 bases and J gave up 0 bases, with 15 bases separating them. CDR3 size: 15 residues. CDR1 MNHEY and CDR2 SVGAGI come from the germline V gene. The CDR3 region is CASTGKGETNYGYTF. CDR3 nucleotide sequence: TGTGCCAGCACGGGAAAGGGAGAAACTAACTATGGCTACACCTTC.

This clone has more than one count but fewer than ten. This chain links TRBV25-1 with TRBJ2-2; D remains unclear. V lost 0 bases and J 1 base, leaving 3 bases between the germline ends. CDR1 is MGHDK, CDR2 SYGVNS, per germline. This CDR3 is built from 14 residues. The CDR3 region has the DNA TGTGCCAGCAGTGAATATGAGAACACCGGGGAGCTGTTTTTT. It translates to CASSEYENTGELFF.

V is TRBV7-2 and J is TRBJ1-1, with D unclear. Germline lookup yields CDR1 SGHTA and CDR2 FQGNSA. The CDR3 length is 14 residues. V lost 1 base and J lost 5, with 11 bases in between. CDR3 in DNA: TGTGCCAGCAGCTTAGTGGGTACCTCGACTGAAGCTTTCTTT. This gives the protein CASSLVGTSTEAFF.

This clone was seen a few times. This sequence joins TRBV4-1 and TRBJ2-7, with D possibly TRBD1 on 7 matching bases. The CDR3 runs 16 residues. Germline loops: CDR1 MGHRA, CDR2 YSYEKL. The ends were cut back, 0 bases at V and 4 bases at J, with 16 bases in the middle. CDR3 protein: CASSQEGGTELYEQYF. The CDR3 DNA follows: TGCGCCAGCAGCCAAGAAGGCGGGACAGAGCTTTACGAGCAGTACTTC.

The chain is built from TRBV29-1 and TRBJ2-1; D might be TRBD1 (6 bases). V was pared by 7 bases and J by 2 bases, with 18 bases between. CDR1 and CDR2 (germline): SQVTM, ANQGSEA. The CDR3 contains 15 residues. The CDR3 region has the DNA TGCAGCGCAGGGGTCCAACCCGGACCCTACAATGAGCAGTTCTTC. Its translation is CSAGVQPGPYNEQFF.

This clone was found a few times. The genes are TRBV20-1 and TRBJ1-2, with unresolved D. Germline V gives CDR1 DFQATT, CDR2 SNEGSKA (reference sequence). Trimming removed 5 bases at V and 6 bases at J, with 10 bases between. The CDR3 length is 11 residues. The CDR3 is CSAQRWNGYTF. Written as DNA, the CDR3 is TGCAGTGCTCAAAGGTGGAATGGCTACACCTTC.

The V call is TRBV2, the J call TRBJ2-7; TRBD2 aligns across 8 bases. The CDR3 sequence is 13 residues long. The germline V gene encodes CDR1 SNHLY and CDR2 FYNNEI. The J segment lost 3 bases and the V segment lost 7 bases, leaving 5 bases of the junction unmatched. The CDR3 DNA is TGTGCCAGCACCGAAGGGACTAGCTACGAGCAGTACTTC. Its translation: CASTEGTSYEQYF.

This clone occurred a few times. The V call is TRBV30, the J call TRBJ1-1; D is undetermined. Looked up from germline, CDR1 is GTSNPN and CDR2 is SVGIG (reference sequence). V gave up 4 bases and J gave up 2 bases, with 8 bases separating them. The CDR3 is 12 residues long. The CDR3: CAWTKGNTEAFF. CDR3 DNA sequence: TGTGCCTGGACGAAGGGTAACACTGAAGCTTTCTTT.

This clone has only a few counts. The chain has TRBV23-1 and TRBJ2-2, with 7 nucleotides matching TRBD2. TRBV23-1 is an ORF for which the function is uncertain. V trimming: 0 bases; J trimming: 5 bases; junction bases outside the gene matches: 6. The CDR3 covers 16 residues. The CDR3 protein is CASSQSRGLKTGELFF. The CDR3 bases are TGCGCCAGCAGTCAATCTCGGGGACTAAAGACCGGGGAGCTGTTTTTT.